The 4 T cell receptor beta chains below come from one sample, sequenced in a study of blood T cells in healthy people across ages. Together with a sample-barcoded 5' primer, a J-beta primer mix was included in a second PCR lasting about 6 to 11 cycles. Each CDR3 protein is one row after TCRdb ran MiXCR on the 5' RACE reads. The table includes 1.5 million to 2 million distinct CDR3 sequences, roughly 32% detected once. Specimen: blood. Receptor source: a woman under 40 in good health.

Only a few counts were recorded for this clonotype. CDR3: CASGPSSGGYNEQFF. The CDR3, as DNA: TGCGCCAGCGGCCCCTCTAGCGGGGGTTACAATGAGCAGTTCTTC. The chain uses TRBV4-1 and TRBJ2-1, with 10 positions matching TRBD2. The V gene's germline CDR1 is MGHRA and CDR2 YSYEKL. The CDR3 contains 15 residues. The V segment lost 8 bases and the J segment 4 bases; nucleotides outside the gene matches: 8.

The chain has TRBV2 and TRBJ2-5; possibly TRBD1 for D (5 bases). The V gene's germline CDR1 is SNHLY and CDR2 FYNNEI. The CDR3 has 13 amino acids. Trimming stripped 7 bases from V and 4 bases from J, with 13 bases between. The CDR3 bases are TGTGCCAGCACTGGGGCAGGGCGAGAGACCCAGTACTTC. Translation: CASTGAGRETQYF.

This clonotype has a count of ten or more. The J gene is TRBJ1-2, the V gene TRBV7-9; TRBD1 aligns across 7 bases. J lost 4 bases, V lost 3 bases, and 5 bases had no gene match. In germline, CDR1 is SEHNR, CDR2 FQNEAQ (reference sequence). The CDR3 has 14 residues. As DNA, the CDR3 is TGTGCCAGCAGCTTCGACAGGGCGTCCTATGGCTACACCTTC. This sequence encodes CASSFDRASYGYTF.

The chain combines TRBV20-1 with TRBJ1-2, with TRBD1 as a possible D gene (6 bases). CDR1 is DFQATT and CDR2 is SNEGSKA in the germline V gene (reference sequence). The CDR3 covers 13 residues. Between the trimmed V and J ends, which lost 2 bases and 4 bases, there was a span of 11 bases. The CDR3 reads CSARLQGSYGYTF. CDR3 nucleotide sequence: TGCAGTGCTAGATTGCAGGGGAGCTATGGCTACACCTTC.